This is a list of T cell receptor beta chains from one sample in a study of CD8 T cells in ankylosing spondylitis. TCRdb itself ran the 5' RACE reads through MiXCR, one entry per CDR3 protein. The repertoire has a few hundred thousand distinct CDR3 sequences, under 20% of them found once; the top ten carry over 25%. Source material: blood, either unsorted or a sorted T cell fraction (not recorded which). The receptors shown here come from a male donor with ankylosing spondylitis or in good health (not recorded which). CDR3s include the opening cysteine and the closing phenylalanine or tryptophan. The D gene is left open where the match is weak. Expanded clones get a size class; other rows say once, few or many, or leave the size out.

abundance: once; d_gene: .; j_gene: TRBJ1-6; v_gene: TRBV4-2; CDR3nt: TGTGCCAGCAGCCAAGATCCAGACATCTATAATTCACCCCTCCACTTT; CDR3aa: CASSQDPDIYNSPLHF
abundance: .; d_gene: .; j_gene: TRBJ2-3; v_gene: TRBV6-5; CDR3nt: TGTGCCAGCAGTTACTCGTGGGGGGGCACAGATACGCAGTATTTT; CDR3aa: CASSYSWGGTDTQYF
abundance: .; d_gene: .; j_gene: TRBJ2-5; v_gene: TRBV12-3/TRBV12-4; CDR3nt: TGTGCCAGCGGGGTTGGCTACACCTGGGGCGCCCAGTACTTC; CDR3aa: CASGVGYTWGAQYF
abundance: .; d_gene: .; j_gene: TRBJ2-1; v_gene: TRBV29-1; CDR3nt: TGCAGCGTTGTACCAGGGACTGTAGATGGCAATGAGCAGTTCTTC; CDR3aa: CSVVPGTVDGNEQFF
abundance: .; d_gene: .; j_gene: TRBJ2-7; v_gene: TRBV29-1; CDR3nt: TGCAGCGCTAGTGGGGGCCGTCTGGGGGCTAGCTACGAGCAGTACTTC; CDR3aa: CSASGGRLGASYEQYF
abundance: .; d_gene: .; j_gene: TRBJ2-1; v_gene: TRBV11-2; CDR3nt: TGTGCCAGCAGCTTAGATCCGGCCACCGCGGTCTCCAATGAGCAGTTCTTC; CDR3aa: CASSLDPATAVSNEQFF
abundance: few; d_gene: .; j_gene: TRBJ2-7; v_gene: TRBV19; CDR3nt: TGTGCCAGTATCACACCTACTGGGGAGCAGTACTTC; CDR3aa: CASITPTGEQYF
abundance: .; d_gene: .; j_gene: TRBJ1-4; v_gene: TRBV2; CDR3nt: TGTGCCAGCAGTGATAAGGGGCTTCGGGGGGAAAAACTGTTTTTT; CDR3aa: CASSDKGLRGEKLFF
abundance: many; d_gene: .; j_gene: TRBJ1-1; v_gene: TRBV6-5; CDR3nt: TGTGCCAGCAGTTACTCGATGGCCAGCAAACGGGGAGCTTTCTTT; CDR3aa: CASSYSMASKRGAFF
abundance: many; d_gene: .; j_gene: TRBJ2-1; v_gene: TRBV21-1; CDR3nt: TGTGCCAGCAGCAACCTTCGGAGTTTAGATGAGCAGTTCTTC; CDR3aa: CASSNLRSLDEQFF
abundance: few; d_gene: .; j_gene: TRBJ2-5; v_gene: TRBV4-3; CDR3nt: TGCGCCAGCAGCCAAGATCTAATTGCGGAACAAGAGACCCAGTACTTC; CDR3aa: CASSQDLIAEQETQYF
abundance: .; d_gene: TRBD2; j_gene: TRBJ2-2; v_gene: TRBV12-3/TRBV12-4; CDR3nt: TGTGCCAGCAGTTTCTCGGGACTAGCCACCGGGGAGCTGTTTTTT; CDR3aa: CASSFSGLATGELFF
abundance: .; d_gene: .; j_gene: TRBJ1-6; v_gene: TRBV29-1; CDR3nt: TGCAGCGTCGAGGCGGGTAGAATGAAGGTTCCACCCCTCCACTTT; CDR3aa: CSVEAGRMKVPPLHF
abundance: many; d_gene: .; j_gene: TRBJ2-7; v_gene: TRBV4-3; CDR3nt: TGCGCCAGCAGCCAAGACAGGGCGGGCGGGTACGAGCAGTACTTC; CDR3aa: CASSQDRAGGYEQYF
abundance: .; d_gene: TRBD1; j_gene: TRBJ2-2; v_gene: TRBV6-2/TRBV6-3; CDR3nt: TGTGCCAGCAATCCCTTAGGGGGCGATTACACCGGGGAGCTGTTTTTT; CDR3aa: CASNPLGGDYTGELFF
abundance: once; d_gene: TRBD2; j_gene: TRBJ2-1; v_gene: TRBV20-1; CDR3nt: TGCAGTGCTAGAGACCTAGCGGGAGCCTACAATGAGCATTTCTTC; CDR3aa: CSARDLAGAYNEHFF
abundance: many; d_gene: TRBD2; j_gene: TRBJ2-3; v_gene: TRBV9; CDR3nt: TGTGCCAGCAGCGTAGCTAAAGCTAGCGGAGGCACAGATACGCAGTATTTT; CDR3aa: CASSVAKASGGTDTQYF
abundance: .; d_gene: .; j_gene: TRBJ2-7; v_gene: TRBV3-1; CDR3nt: TGTGCCAGCAGCCAGCGGGAAGGTGGTGCCTACGAGCAGTACTTC; CDR3aa: CASSQREGGAYEQYF
abundance: few; d_gene: .; j_gene: TRBJ1-5; v_gene: TRBV7-2; CDR3nt: TGTGCCAGCAGCTATCCCCAGACTGGCAATCAGCCCCAGCATTTT; CDR3aa: CASSYPQTGNQPQHF
abundance: .; d_gene: .; j_gene: TRBJ2-1; v_gene: TRBV4-1; CDR3nt: TGCGCCAGCGGACCCCCAGGGAGTTCACCGAGCTCCTACAATGAGCAGTTCTTC; CDR3aa: CASGPPGSSPSSYNEQFF
abundance: .; d_gene: TRBD2; j_gene: TRBJ2-7; v_gene: TRBV12-3/TRBV12-4; CDR3nt: TGTGCCAGCAGTTGGGGACTAGCGGAGGCCTACGAGCAGTACTTC; CDR3aa: CASSWGLAEAYEQYF
abundance: .; d_gene: TRBD2; j_gene: TRBJ2-1; v_gene: TRBV18; CDR3nt: TGTGCCAGCTCCCTATGGGAGGGTTTGGTTGAGCAGTTCTTC; CDR3aa: CASSLWEGLVEQFF
abundance: few; d_gene: .; j_gene: TRBJ2-7; v_gene: TRBV5-1; CDR3nt: TGCGCCAGCAGTTTCGGGGTAGCCGCCTACGAGCAGTACTTC; CDR3aa: CASSFGVAAYEQYF
abundance: .; d_gene: TRBD2; j_gene: TRBJ2-3; v_gene: TRBV12-3/TRBV12-4; CDR3nt: TGTGCCAGCAGCCGACTAGCGGGAGAGCCAGATACGCAGTATTTT; CDR3aa: CASSRLAGEPDTQYF
abundance: .; d_gene: .; j_gene: TRBJ2-6; v_gene: TRBV11-2; CDR3nt: TGTGCCAGCAGCTTAGGCCAGCTCCAGATTTCTGGGGCCAACGTCCTGACTTTC; CDR3aa: CASSLGQLQISGANVLTF
abundance: .; d_gene: TRBD1; j_gene: TRBJ2-7; v_gene: TRBV4-3; CDR3nt: TGCGCCAGCAGCCCGCGGACAGGGGGCTCGGGCGAGCAGTACTTC; CDR3aa: CASSPRTGGSGEQYF
abundance: many; d_gene: .; j_gene: TRBJ2-3; v_gene: TRBV27; CDR3nt: TGTGCCAGCAAACCCGGGACGTTAACAGATACGCAGTATTTT; CDR3aa: CASKPGTLTDTQYF
abundance: .; d_gene: TRBD1; j_gene: TRBJ2-7; v_gene: TRBV18; CDR3nt: TGTGCCAGCTCTCCAGACAGGGGGCCTGTCTACGAGCAGTACTTC; CDR3aa: CASSPDRGPVYEQYF
abundance: .; d_gene: TRBD1; j_gene: TRBJ2-7; v_gene: TRBV9; CDR3nt: TGTGCCAGCAGCGTAGGACAGGGGTTTCCCTACGAGCAGTACTTC; CDR3aa: CASSVGQGFPYEQYF
abundance: .; d_gene: .; j_gene: TRBJ1-6; v_gene: TRBV4-3; CDR3nt: TGCGCCAGCAGCCAAGATCTCGGGACAAGGAATAATTCACCCCTCCACTTT; CDR3aa: CASSQDLGTRNNSPLHF
abundance: .; d_gene: .; j_gene: TRBJ2-5; v_gene: TRBV14; CDR3nt: TGTGCCAGCAGCCAAAAGGGGGATGAGACCCAGTACTTC; CDR3aa: CASSQKGDETQYF
abundance: few; d_gene: .; j_gene: TRBJ1-1; v_gene: TRBV9; CDR3nt: TGTGCCAGCAGCGTAGGCGCAGGGACCTTGGGGACTGAAGCTTTCTTT; CDR3aa: CASSVGAGTLGTEAFF
abundance: many; d_gene: .; j_gene: TRBJ2-3; v_gene: TRBV4-2; CDR3nt: TGTGCCAGCAGCCAAGTCTCCTTAGGCTATAGCACAGATACGCAGTATTTT; CDR3aa: CASSQVSLGYSTDTQYF
abundance: many; d_gene: .; j_gene: TRBJ1-1; v_gene: TRBV4-2; CDR3nt: TGTGCCAGCAGCCAAGCCCTCGATTGGACTGAAGCTTTCTTT; CDR3aa: CASSQALDWTEAFF
abundance: few; d_gene: .; j_gene: TRBJ1-6; v_gene: TRBV3-1; CDR3nt: TGTGCCAGCAGCCAGGTCCAGGAGTATAATTCACCCCTCCACTTT; CDR3aa: CASSQVQEYNSPLHF
abundance: few; d_gene: .; j_gene: TRBJ1-2; v_gene: TRBV27; CDR3nt: TGTGCCAGCAGTCCAGAACTAAGACAGGCGCTAAACTATGGCTACACCTTC; CDR3aa: CASSPELRQALNYGYTF
abundance: few; d_gene: .; j_gene: TRBJ2-7; v_gene: TRBV9; CDR3nt: TGTGCCAGCAGCGCCAGTGGGGACGCCTCCTACGAGCAGTACTTC; CDR3aa: CASSASGDASYEQYF
abundance: .; d_gene: TRBD2; j_gene: TRBJ2-2; v_gene: TRBV6-5; CDR3nt: TGTGCCAGCAGTTACGGGGGAGGGCCGGGCACCGGGGAGCTGTTTTTT; CDR3aa: CASSYGGGPGTGELFF
abundance: few; d_gene: TRBD1; j_gene: TRBJ2-7; v_gene: TRBV29-1; CDR3nt: TGCAGCGTTGAAGACGGACAGGGCAAAGTTTACGAGCAGTACTTC; CDR3aa: CSVEDGQGKVYEQYF
abundance: .; d_gene: .; j_gene: TRBJ2-7; v_gene: TRBV7-9; CDR3nt: TGTGCCAGCAGCTTAAAGGGGTTCCCCGAGCAGTACTTC; CDR3aa: CASSLKGFPEQYF
abundance: few; d_gene: TRBD2; j_gene: TRBJ2-3; v_gene: TRBV20-1; CDR3nt: TGCAGTGCTAGAGATACCGGACTAGCGGGAGGAGATACGCAGTATTTT; CDR3aa: CSARDTGLAGGDTQYF
abundance: few; d_gene: TRBD2; j_gene: TRBJ2-5; v_gene: TRBV4-1; CDR3nt: TGCGCCAGCAGCCGAGGACAACTAGCGGGGCAAGAGACCCAGTACTTC; CDR3aa: CASSRGQLAGQETQYF
abundance: many; d_gene: .; j_gene: TRBJ1-3; v_gene: TRBV12-3/TRBV12-4; CDR3nt: TGTGCCAGCGGGGCTGGGACAGGAAACACCATATATTTT; CDR3aa: CASGAGTGNTIYF
abundance: .; d_gene: TRBD1; j_gene: TRBJ2-7; v_gene: TRBV20-1; CDR3nt: TGCCGTGCTAGACCTAGGGAGACAGGGTATCGCTACGAGCAGTACTTC; CDR3aa: CRARPRETGYRYEQYF
abundance: .; d_gene: TRBD1; j_gene: TRBJ2-7; v_gene: TRBV6-1; CDR3nt: TGTGCCAGCAGTGAAGACCCAGGGGGCATCTACGAGCAGTACTTC; CDR3aa: CASSEDPGGIYEQYF
abundance: few; d_gene: .; j_gene: TRBJ2-1; v_gene: TRBV29-1; CDR3nt: TGCAGCGTTGCAGACGGTGGCAATGAGCAGTTCTTC; CDR3aa: CSVADGGNEQFF
abundance: few; d_gene: .; j_gene: TRBJ2-1; v_gene: TRBV4-3; CDR3nt: TGCGCCAGCAGCCAAGACGGGGACAATGAGCAGTTCTTC; CDR3aa: CASSQDGDNEQFF
abundance: once; d_gene: TRBD2; j_gene: TRBJ2-3; v_gene: TRBV5-4; CDR3nt: TGTGCCAGCAGCTTGTGGTGGGAGGGCCCGGTAGATACGCAGTATTTT; CDR3aa: CASSLWWEGPVDTQYF
abundance: .; d_gene: TRBD1; j_gene: TRBJ1-4; v_gene: TRBV4-1; CDR3nt: TGCGCCAGCAGCCTAACTTCCGGGACAGGGAATGAAAAACTGTTTTTT; CDR3aa: CASSLTSGTGNEKLFF
abundance: many; d_gene: .; j_gene: TRBJ2-7; v_gene: TRBV18; CDR3nt: TGTGCCAGCTCAACACACCCAGACAGAATCCCCTACGAGCAGTACTTC; CDR3aa: CASSTHPDRIPYEQYF
abundance: .; d_gene: .; j_gene: TRBJ2-3; v_gene: TRBV11-2; CDR3nt: TGTGCCAGCAGCTTAGCCGACTTTAGCACAGATACGCAGTATTTT; CDR3aa: CASSLADFSTDTQYF